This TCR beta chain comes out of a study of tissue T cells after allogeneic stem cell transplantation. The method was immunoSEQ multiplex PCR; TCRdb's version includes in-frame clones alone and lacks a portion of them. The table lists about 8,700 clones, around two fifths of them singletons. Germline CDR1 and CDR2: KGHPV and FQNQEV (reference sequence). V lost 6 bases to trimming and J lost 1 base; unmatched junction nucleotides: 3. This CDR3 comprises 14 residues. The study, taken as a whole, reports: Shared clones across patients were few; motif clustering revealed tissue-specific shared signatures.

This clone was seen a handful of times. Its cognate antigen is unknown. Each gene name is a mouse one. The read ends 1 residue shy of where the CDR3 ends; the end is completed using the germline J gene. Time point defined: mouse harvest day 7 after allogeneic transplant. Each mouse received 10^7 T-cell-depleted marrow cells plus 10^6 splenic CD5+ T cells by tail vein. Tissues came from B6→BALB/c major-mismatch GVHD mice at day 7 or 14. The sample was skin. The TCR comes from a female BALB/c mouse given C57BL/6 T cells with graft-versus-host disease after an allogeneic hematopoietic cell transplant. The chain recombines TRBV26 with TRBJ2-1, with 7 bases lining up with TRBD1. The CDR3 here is CASRPGQNYAEQFF. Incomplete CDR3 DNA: TGTGCCAGCAGGCCGGGACAGAACTATGCTGAGCAGTTC.